Sequencing of this T cell receptor beta chain was carried out in a study of naive and memory T cell subsets. Notes on the study in general: Over 90% of naive TCR sequences appeared only once after error correction, unlike memory subsets. Clonotypes here are unpaired alpha or beta chain sequences.

A note on this clonotype: Its matching antigen is unknown.

J lost 9 bases, V lost 2 bases, and 9 bases had no gene match. Germline V lookup: CDR1 DFQATT, CDR2 SNEGSKA (reference sequence). The CDR3 is 13 amino acids. Cells stained for CD3, CD4, CD8, CD45RA, CD27 and viability were sorted into four CD45RA/CD27 subsets. An equimolar mix of two oligonucleotides served as the beta constant-region primer for TRBC1 and TRBC2. A 12-nucleotide UMI and the SP2 primer were added to the cDNA 3' end by oligonucleotide ligation. TCRdb redid the calling of the UMI-ligation and nested PCR reads with MiXCR, one entry per CDR3 protein. The sample lists 120,000 to 150,000 distinct CDR3 sequences, about 15% seen once, with 0.14% to 0.15% in the top ten.

Sequencing was done on a sample of naive CD4+ T cells from blood. The chain recombines TRBV20-1 with TRBJ2-5; 7 bases are shared with TRBD2. This TCR derives from a human donor in good health. The CDR3 here is CSARPAGAPPQYF. The CDR3 DNA follows: TGCAGTGCTAGACCGGCGGGAGCGCCGCCCCAGTACTTC.